These 12 T cell receptor beta chains came from one sample sequenced in a study of T cell responses to AZD1222 COVID-19 vaccine. The method was immunoSEQ multiplex PCR; TCRdb's version includes in-frame clones alone and lacks a portion of them. The sample has 150,000 to 200,000 clones; approximately 91% are singletons. Sequenced here: peripheral blood, sampled 28 days after the second AZD1222 dose. These receptors were obtained from an adult who received the AZD1222 COVID-19 vaccine.

The rearrangement joins TRBV29-1 to TRBJ2-1, with D unclear. Germline CDR1 and CDR2: SQVTM and ANQGSEA. Trimming took off 3 bases at V and 5 bases at J, with 8 bases between the two ends. The CDR3 is made up of 12 amino acids. This CDR3 is CSVDYSNNEQFF. In DNA, the CDR3 is TGCAGCGTTGATTACAGTAACAATGAGCAGTTCTTC.

This chain uses TRBV27 with TRBJ2-7; tentatively, D is TRBD1 or TRBD2 (5 bases each). The V end was cut by 4 bases, the J end by 5 bases, with 18 bases between. Germline V gene data show CDR1 as MNHEY and CDR2 as SMNVEV (reference sequence). The length of the CDR3 is 15 residues. The CDR3 protein is CASSYRGLPWDEQYF. CDR3 bases: TGTGCCAGCAGTTACCGGGGCTTACCATGGGACGAGCAGTACTTC.

The rearrangement joins TRBV21-1 to TRBJ2-3; whether TRBD2, the table's D call, matches the DNA was not checked. TRBV21-1 is annotated as a pseudogene. The CDR3 covers 15 residues. The DNA of the CDR3 is TGTGCCAGCAGCCACCATTTGGAGAACACAGATACGCAGTATTTT. It specifies CASSHHLENTDTQYF.

The chain is built from TRBV5-4 and TRBJ1-2, with 9 positions matching TRBD1. CDR1 is SGHNT, CDR2 YYREEE, per germline (reference sequence). The CDR3 loop spans 14 amino acids. Germline trimming cut 4 bases from V and 4 bases from J; bases unmatched to any gene: 5. The CDR3 DNA reads as TGTGCCAGCAGCCGGACAGGGGAGGCCTATGGCTACACCTTC. Its protein product is CASSRTGEAYGYTF.

This chain links TRBV7-2 with TRBJ2-7; 8 positions match TRBD1. The germline V gene encodes CDR1 SGHTA and CDR2 FQGNSA. This CDR3 contains 17 residues. The V and J ends lost 2 bases and 3 bases, in that order; junction bases with no gene match: 12. The CDR3 DNA is TGTGCCAGCAGCTTATCCTTAGGACAGGGAAGAGGCTACGAGCAGTACTTC. Protein sequence: CASSLSLGQGRGYEQYF. Combining the CDR3 with reference TRBV7-2 and TRBJ2-7 gives the whole variable domain GAGVSQSPSNKVTEKGKDVELRCDPISGHTALYWYRQSLGQGLEFLIYFQGNSAPDKSGLPSDRFSAERTGGSVSTLTIQRTQQEDSAVYLCASSLSLGQGRGYEQYFGPGTRLTVT.

This chain connects TRBV28 to TRBJ2-6; D perhaps matches TRBD2 (6 bases). With 5 bases removed from V and 0 bases from J, the gap between germline ends came to 17 bases. From germline, CDR1 is MDHEN and CDR2 SYDVKM. This CDR3 has 18 residues. CDR3 amino acids: CASSDGKRVSSGANVLTF. The CDR3 DNA is TGTGCCAGCAGTGACGGTAAGCGGGTCTCCTCTGGGGCCAACGTCCTGACTTTC.

This clone was detected once. The V and J genes are TRBV2 and TRBJ1-1; D gene ambiguous. This CDR3 has 12 residues. V gave up 7 bases and J gave up 2 bases, with 8 bases separating them. Germline CDR1 reads SNHLY; CDR2 reads FYNNEI. This chain's CDR3 is CASNFRNTEAFF. For the CDR3, the DNA is TGTGCCAGCAATTTCCGTAACACTGAAGCTTTCTTT.

CDR3 sequence: CASSQDSGRAFVHGYTF. In DNA, the CDR3 is TGTGCCAGCAGCCAAGACAGTGGTCGTGCTTTTGTTCATGGCTACACCTTC. The chain carries TRBV14 and TRBJ1-2; no firm D call. V was pared by 0 bases and J by 6 bases, with 20 bases between. Per the germline V gene, CDR1 is SGHDN and CDR2 is FVKESK. The CDR3 consists of 17 residues.

The rearrangement uses TRBV7-2 and TRBJ1-6; 10 bases are a match to TRBD1. Germline CDR1 is SGHTA and CDR2 is FQGNSA. The V segment lost 2 bases and the J segment 4 bases; nucleotides outside the gene matches: 8. This CDR3 is 18 amino acids long. The CDR3 DNA follows: TGTGCCAGCAGCTTACGCCGTGGACAGGGGGGGTATAATTCACCCCTCCACTTT. This gives the protein CASSLRRGQGGYNSPLHF.

The V call is TRBV9, the J call TRBJ2-1; D is ambiguous. Trimming shortened V by 0 bases and J by 0 bases, and 10 bases separated the two germline ends. Germline CDR1 reads SGDLS; CDR2 reads YYNGEE. The CDR3 is made up of 16 amino acids. This CDR3 is CASSVEIFSSYNEQFF. CDR3 bases: TGTGCCAGCAGCGTAGAAATCTTTAGCTCCTACAATGAGCAGTTCTTC.

This clone is a singleton in its sample. The chain recombines TRBV19 with TRBJ1-2; possible D gene TRBD1, 5 bases. The germline gives CDR1 LNHDA, CDR2 SQIVND (reference sequence). This CDR3 region has 15 residues. Trimming left V 6 bases short and J 3 bases short, with 17 bases between. The CDR3 DNA sequence: TGTGCCAGTAGCCGAGGCGGGGGAGAGGACTATGGCTACACCTTC. This codes for CASSRGGGEDYGYTF.

This chain connects TRBV3-1 (or the pseudogene TRBV3-2) to TRBJ2-7, with D possibly matching TRBD1 (6 bases). CDR3 length: 15 amino acids. Germline CDR1 and CDR2: LGHDT and YNNKEL (reference sequence). Between the trimmed V and J ends, which lost 1 base and 4 bases, there was a span of 14 bases. The CDR3 nucleotides are TGTGCCAGCAGCCAAGGGGCAGGGGCGCTATACGAGCAGTACTTC. This codes for CASSQGAGALYEQYF.